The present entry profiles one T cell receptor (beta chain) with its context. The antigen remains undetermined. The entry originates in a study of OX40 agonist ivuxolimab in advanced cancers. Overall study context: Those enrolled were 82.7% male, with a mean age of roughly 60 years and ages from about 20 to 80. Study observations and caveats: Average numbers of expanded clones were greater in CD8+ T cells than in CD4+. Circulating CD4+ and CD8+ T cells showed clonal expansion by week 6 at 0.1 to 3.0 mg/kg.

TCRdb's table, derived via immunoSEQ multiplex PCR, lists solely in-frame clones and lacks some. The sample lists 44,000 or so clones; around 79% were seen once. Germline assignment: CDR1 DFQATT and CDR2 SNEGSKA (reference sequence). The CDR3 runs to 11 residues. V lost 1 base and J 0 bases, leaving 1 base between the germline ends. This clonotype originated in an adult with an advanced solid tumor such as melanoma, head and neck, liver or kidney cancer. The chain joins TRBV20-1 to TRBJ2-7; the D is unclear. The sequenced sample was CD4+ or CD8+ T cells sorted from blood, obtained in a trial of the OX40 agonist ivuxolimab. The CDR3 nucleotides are TGCAGTGCTAGAGCCTCCTACGAGCAGTACTTC. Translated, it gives CSARASYEQYF.